This T cell receptor beta chain derives from a study of metastatic and nonmetastatic thyroid tumors. Thyroid surgery took place with no prior treatment in any patient. This clone was counted ten times or more. Its antigen is currently unknown. In the original processing: Clinicopathological groups of papillary thyroid cancer showed CDR3 differences that were used to build a distant-metastasis classifier. TCRdb re-analyzed the PCR reads through MiXCR. TCRdb's processing, not the authors', yielded these V and J calls. Altogether 75,000 to 100,000 clones are present, about 12% being singletons, with the ten largest covering roughly 10%. The CDR3 length is 10 residues. CDR1 and CDR2 from the germline V gene are GTSNPN and SVGIG (reference sequence). The germline V and J ends were trimmed by 7 bases and 2 bases, with 2 bases remaining between them. General observations from the study: Malignant thyroid tumors reportedly had TCR beta diversity that was significantly higher than in benign nodules, in blood and tumor.

V usage is TRBV30 and J usage is TRBJ2-2, with D uncertain. The specimen sequenced was blood. The sequence came from a female donor with papillary thyroid cancer or a benign thyroid nodule (not recorded which). Some clones in this sample may be carry-over from other donors' samples. The CDR3 sequence is CAYNTGELFF. The CDR3 DNA reads TGTGCCTACAACACCGGGGAGCTGTTTTTT.